A single sample is the source of the 10 T cell receptor beta chains below, sequenced in a study of sequential checkpoint blockade in melanoma. Described treatment: randomized to nivolumab then ipilimumab (arm A) or the reverse (arm B). The repertoire was sequenced with immunoSEQ multiplex PCR; TCRdb's copy has only in-frame clones and lacks some. The sample holds approximately 3,300 clones; under 60% are singletons and the top ten take about 20%. The sample was CD8+ T cells sorted from blood (inferred from file names), taken from a patient given nivolumab and ipilimumab in sequence. Receptors originate from a human donor with melanoma.

The CDR3 reads CARLDEGGYEQYF. CDR3 nucleotide sequence: TGTGCCAGATTAGATGAGGGAGGCTACGAGCAGTACTTC. The chain uses TRBV9 and TRBJ2-7; D perhaps matches TRBD2 (6 bases). CDR1 is SGDLS, CDR2 YYNGEE, per germline. This CDR3 has 13 residues. V shed 8 bases and J shed 3 bases, with 15 bases lying between them.

This clone occurred a few times. Additional DNA sequences in this sample encode the identical CDR3. The chain couples TRBV10-3 to TRBJ2-3; perhaps TRBD1 as D (6 bases). The V end lost 4 bases, the J end lost 2 bases, and 10 bases lay between the germline ends. CDR3 length: 14 residues. Looked up from germline, CDR1 is ENHRY and CDR2 is SYGVKD. The CDR3 loop is CAISVQGSTDTQYF. CDR3 sequence (DNA): TGTGCCATCAGTGTGCAGGGGTCCACAGATACGCAGTATTTT.

This rearrangement joins TRBV5-6 to TRBJ2-2; 9 positions agree with TRBD2. The V gene's germline CDR1 is SGHDT and CDR2 YYEEEE. Trimming took 0 bases from V and 5 from J; bases not matched to a gene: 2. CDR3 length: 15 amino acids. Here the CDR3 reads CASSLGLAGTGELFF. CDR3 nucleotides: TGTGCCAGCAGCTTGGGCCTAGCGGGAACCGGGGAGCTGTTTTTT. Based on the CDR3 plus reference TRBV5-6 and TRBJ2-2, the full variable domain is DAGVTQSPTHLIKTRGQQVTLRCSPKSGHDTVSWYQQALGQGPQFIFQYYEEEERQRGNFPDRFSGHQFPNYSSELNVNALLLGDSALYLCASSLGLAGTGELFFGEGSRLTVL.

The chain is built from TRBV6-5 and TRBJ2-7; D is possibly TRBD2 (5 bases). From germline, CDR1 is MNHEY and CDR2 SVGAGI. This CDR3 has 14 amino acids. V was trimmed by 6 bases and J by 4 bases, leaving 16 bases between them. The CDR3 coding sequence is TGTGCCAGCAGGCGGGCCTCGACTGATTACGAGCAGTACTTC. Encoded protein: CASRRASTDYEQYF.

V and J are TRBV19 and TRBJ2-7, with D unclear. Germline V gene lookup returns CDR1 LNHDA and CDR2 SQIVND (reference sequence). The CDR3 extends over 14 amino acids. The germline V and J ends were trimmed by 0 bases and 3 bases, with 9 bases remaining between them. Written as DNA, the CDR3 is TGTGCCAGTAGTATAGATACTACCCGCTACGAGCAGTACTTC. Protein product: CASSIDTTRYEQYF.

This clone was counted between two and nine times. The chain couples TRBV4-3 to TRBJ2-1, with a possible D match to TRBD2 (6 bases). The CDR3 has 15 amino acids. The germline V gene has CDR1 LGHNA and CDR2 YSLEER. Trimming stripped 2 bases from V and 8 bases from J, with 16 bases between. The CDR3 DNA reads as TGCGCCAGCAGCCAATATTCTATGAGACTAGATGAGCAGTTCTTC. Protein: CASSQYSMRLDEQFF.

V usage is TRBV10-2 and J usage is TRBJ1-2; 8 bases are shared with TRBD1. The CDR3 consists of 13 residues. The germline V gene encodes CDR1 WSHSY and CDR2 SAAADI. V lost 10 bases, J lost 4 bases, and 8 bases stayed unmatched. The chain's CDR3 is CATTGTGVYGYTF. The CDR3 DNA reads TGCGCCACCACCGGGACAGGAGTCTATGGCTACACCTTC.

This clone was seen a handful of times. The chain is built from TRBV19 and TRBJ2-7; D is possibly TRBD1 (5 bases). The germline gives CDR1 LNHDA, CDR2 SQIVND (reference sequence). This CDR3 region has 13 residues. V was trimmed by 3 bases and J by 5 bases, leaving 11 bases between them. CDR3 residues: CASSIQGSNEQYF. The CDR3 nucleotides are TGTGCCAGTAGTATCCAGGGTTCCAACGAGCAGTACTTC.

The chain carries TRBV6-1 and TRBJ2-7, with 12 nucleotides matching TRBD1. V shed 0 bases, J shed 3 bases, and the junction held 15 bases outside the gene matches. CDR3 length equals 20 residues. The germline CDR1 and CDR2 sequences are MNHNS and SASEGT. In nucleotides, the CDR3 is TGTGCCAGCAGTGAAGCCCACCGGGACAGGGGGCTTCGTAAAGTCTACGAGCAGTACTTC. Translation: CASSEAHRDRGLRKVYEQYF.

The V call is TRBV5-1, the J call TRBJ2-6, with TRBD1 matching 7 bases. Germline V CDR1 and CDR2: SGHRS, YFSETQ. V lost 4 bases, J lost 2 bases, and 3 bases stayed unmatched. The CDR3 consists of 15 residues. DNA of the CDR3: TGCGCCAGCAGCCCCGACAGGGCTGGGGCCAACGTCCTGACTTTC. As protein: CASSPDRAGANVLTF.